This is a list of T cell receptor beta chains from one sample in a study of blood T cell repertoires in COVID-19. Generated by immunoSEQ multiplex PCR, the TCRdb table keeps only in-frame clones and is missing some. The sample contains over 200,000 clones, 89% of which appear only once. Sequencing was done on a sample of peripheral blood. The origin of the receptors is a man in his 60s who had recovered from COVID-19. Each CDR3 is given with its conserved first and last residue. Fields, in order: D gene, V gene, clone size, J gene, CDR3 DNA, CDR3 protein. A D gene is named only where the DNA matches it firmly. The size of a clone is reported for some rows only, either as once, few or many, or as a class for expanded clones.

>.|TRBV18|.|TRBJ1-5
TGTGCCAGCTCACCACTCGCAGGACTAAATCAGCCCCAGCATTTT
CASSPLAGLNQPQHF
>.|TRBV5-8|.|TRBJ2-2
TGTGCCAGCAGCTTGGGGGGAGACACCGGGGAGCTGTTTTTT
CASSLGGDTGELFF
>.|TRBV29-1|.|TRBJ1-1
TGCAGCGTTGAACCCGGCGGCACTGAAGCTTTCTTT
CSVEPGGTEAFF
>.|TRBV11-2|.|TRBJ1-2
TGTGCCAGCAGCTCCGCAGGGTTCGCTGGCTACACCTTC
CASSSAGFAGYTF
>TRBD1|TRBV27|few|TRBJ2-2
TGTGCCAGCAGGGGACAGGTGGGAACCGGGGAGCTGTTTTTT
CASRGQVGTGELFF
>.|TRBV13|.|TRBJ2-3
TGTGCCAGCAGCTTCAACTTGCGCGATGGTACGCAGTATTTT
CASSFNLRDGTQYF
>.|TRBV9|.|TRBJ1-4
TGTGCCAGCAGCGGTACGGTCTTCCCTAATGAAAAACTGTTTTTT
CASSGTVFPNEKLFF
>TRBD1|TRBV7-2|once|TRBJ2-2
TGTGCCAGCAGCTTCCGAGGGACAGGGCTCGCCGGGGAGCTGTTTTTT
CASSFRGTGLAGELFF
>.|TRBV6-5|.|TRBJ2-7
TGTGCCAGCAGGGCACAGGGTGTGGACGAGCAGTACTTC
CASRAQGVDEQYF
>.|TRBV5-4|.|TRBJ2-5
TGTGCCAGCAGCTTGGGAGACGCGGGACAGCAAGAGACCCAGTACTTC
CASSLGDAGQQETQYF
>TRBD1|TRBV10-3|.|TRBJ2-1
TGTGCCATCAGTGAGCATGGGACAGGAGGCTACAATGAGCAGTTCTTC
CAISEHGTGGYNEQFF
>.|TRBV19|.|TRBJ1-1
TGTGCCAGTAGTCAGGGCAGGGGCTACACTGAAGCTTTCTTT
CASSQGRGYTEAFF
>.|TRBV10-3|.|TRBJ2-5
TGTGCCATCAGTGCAGGAAGGGCTGGAGGGGAAGAGACCCAGTACTTC
CAISAGRAGGEETQYF
>TRBD1|TRBV7-2|.|TRBJ1-4
TGTGCCAGCAGCTTAGTACAGGGGTTTAATGAAAAACTGTTTTTT
CASSLVQGFNEKLFF
>TRBD2|TRBV20-1|.|TRBJ2-7
TGCAGTGCCAGTGGACTAGCGGGGGGTCCTGGGACCTACGAGCAGTACTTC
CSASGLAGGPGTYEQYF
>.|TRBV7-8|.|TRBJ2-5
TGTGCCAGCAGCCCACTTACGATTGTGACTAAAGAGACCCAGTACTTC
CASSPLTIVTKETQYF
>.|TRBV15|.|TRBJ1-2
TGTGCCACCAGCAGGCCGGGGATTAACTATGGCTACACCTTC
CATSRPGINYGYTF
>TRBD1|TRBV27|.|TRBJ1-5
TGTGCCAGCAGTTTTAGTGCCCAAGGGGGCGGACAGCCCCAGCATTTT
CASSFSAQGGGQPQHF
>.|TRBV19|.|TRBJ2-7
TGTGCCAGTAGACCCCAGGGTCTGCACGAGCAGTACTTC
CASRPQGLHEQYF
>TRBD1|TRBV6-5|.|TRBJ1-1
TGTGCCAGCGCCTTCCGTACAGGGGGCGGCACTGAAGCTTTCTTT
CASAFRTGGGTEAFF
>.|TRBV9|.|TRBJ1-4
TGTGCCAGCAGCGTAGCTCAGGGAATTAATGAAAAACTGTTTTTT
CASSVAQGINEKLFF
>.|TRBV19|few|TRBJ1-2
TGTGCCAGTAGTATAGATGTGTCGACGGGAGGCTACACCTTC
CASSIDVSTGGYTF
>TRBD1|TRBV5-1|.|TRBJ1-2
TGCGCCAGCAGCTTGGAGGGACAGACGTATGGCTACACCTTC
CASSLEGQTYGYTF
>TRBD2|TRBV11-1|.|TRBJ2-7
TGTGCCAGCAGCTTATTAGGACTAGCGGTTCCGTCTCAGCAGTACTTC
CASSLLGLAVPSQQYF
>TRBD1|TRBV7-8|once|TRBJ2-2
TGTGCCAGCAGCTTAGGGGCCGGGACAGCGGATACCGGGGAGCTGTTTTTT
CASSLGAGTADTGELFF
>.|TRBV19|few|TRBJ2-7
TGTGCCAGTAGCCTTCTTCCAGGGCAGGCCTACGAGCAGTACTTC
CASSLLPGQAYEQYF
>.|TRBV7-3|.|TRBJ2-7
TGTGCCAGCAGCTCCGCGGGGACGCCGGGCGAGCAGTACTTC
CASSSAGTPGEQYF
>.|TRBV10-3|.|TRBJ2-7
TGTGCCATCAGCCGGGGGATACTGTACGAGCAGTACTTC
CAISRGILYEQYF